The 28 T cell receptor beta chains reported below all come from one sample, sequenced in a study of memory CD4+ T cells and cytomegalovirus serostatus. Profiled with immunoSEQ multiplex PCR; TCRdb holds only in-frame clones, not every one. The repertoire includes some 87,000 clones, about four fifths of them detected once, and less than 4% sits in the top ten. The sort gate was single viable CD3+CD4+CD8-CD45RO+ cells for memory CD4+ T cells. Specimen: memory CD4+ T cells from blood. The origin of the receptors is an adult in good health and CMV-seropositive.

The rearrangement joins TRBV28 to TRBJ2-2; D possibly corresponds to TRBD2 (6 bases). The germline V and J ends were trimmed by 7 bases and 7 bases, with 13 bases remaining between them. Germline loops: CDR1 MDHEN, CDR2 SYDVKM. This CDR3 is built from 13 residues. CDR3 protein: CASIGTGSGELFF. In DNA, the CDR3 is TGTGCCAGCATAGGTACCGGGAGCGGGGAGCTGTTTTTT.

The chain is built from TRBV28 and TRBJ1-3; D is uncertain. The germline V and J ends were trimmed by 7 bases and 0 bases, with 1 base remaining between them. Germline V gene lookup returns CDR1 MDHEN and CDR2 SYDVKM. CDR3 length: 11 residues. In DNA, the CDR3 is TGTGCCAGCAACTCTGGAAACACCATATATTTT. Translated, it gives CASNSGNTIYF.

V and J are TRBV15 and TRBJ1-1; 7 nucleotides line up with TRBD1. The V gene end was trimmed by 1 base and the J gene end by 7 bases; junction bases not matched to a gene: 6. This CDR3 has 14 residues. Germline CDR1 and CDR2: LNHNV and YYDKDF (reference sequence). The CDR3 DNA follows: TGTGCCACCAGCAGAGGGGGGGACAGTGTTGAAGCTTTCTTT. Amino acids: CATSRGGDSVEAFF.

V is TRBV27 and J is TRBJ2-5; 8 bases align to TRBD2. The V gene's germline CDR1 is MNHEY and CDR2 SMNVEV (reference sequence). Germline trimming cut 8 bases from V and 5 bases from J; bases unmatched to any gene: 16. The CDR3 spans 16 residues. The CDR3 spells CASGSGTGGNSETQYF. CDR3 sequence (DNA): TGTGCCAGCGGTTCAGGGACGGGAGGGAACTCGGAGACCCAGTACTTC.

The chain combines TRBV27 with TRBJ1-5, with D possibly TRBD1 on 5 matching bases. Germline CDR1 is MNHEY and CDR2 is SMNVEV (reference sequence). Trimming took 2 bases from V and 1 from J, leaving 9 bases between them. The CDR3 has 15 residues. DNA of the CDR3: TGTGCCAGCAGTTTAGAGGGGATGAGCAATCAGCCCCAGCATTTT. Translating it yields CASSLEGMSNQPQHF.

The gene calls are TRBV5-4 and TRBJ1-2; D possibly corresponds to TRBD1 (6 bases). Looked up from germline, CDR1 is SGHNT and CDR2 is YYREEE (reference sequence). The CDR3 contains 17 residues. The germline V and J ends were trimmed by 3 bases and 4 bases, with 22 bases remaining between them. The CDR3 coding sequence is TGTGCCAGCAGCTCGGGGGGGGCCGGATCTATCCTCTATGGCTACACCTTC. It translates to CASSSGGAGSILYGYTF.

This clone was counted many times. The chain is built from TRBV29-1 and TRBJ1-1; TRBD1 is a possible D gene (5 bases). The V gene lost 5 bases and the J gene lost 1 base, with 17 bases spanning the gap. Germline CDR1 and CDR2: SQVTM and ANQGSEA. The CDR3 loop spans 15 amino acids. CDR3 in amino acids: CSVFGRAGGNTEAFF. CDR3 nucleotide sequence: TGCAGCGTTTTCGGACGGGCCGGGGGGAACACTGAAGCTTTCTTT.

The chain is built from TRBV10-3 and TRBJ2-2; 11 bases agree with TRBD1. Germline V CDR1 and CDR2: ENHRY, SYGVKD. V shed 8 bases, J shed 7 bases, and the junction held 0 bases outside the gene matches. The CDR3 extends over 12 amino acids. As DNA, the CDR3 is TGTGCCATCGGGACAGGGGGCGGGGAGCTGTTTTTT. Translation gives CAIGTGGGELFF.

The J gene is TRBJ2-3, the V gene TRBV6-1; 9 bases map to TRBD2. Looked up from germline, CDR1 is MNHNS and CDR2 is SASEGT. V was pared by 6 bases and J by 3 bases, with 7 bases of the junction left unmatched. The CDR3 has 15 residues. The CDR3 nucleotides are TGTGCCAGCAGACAGCGGGGGGTGGTGACAGATACGCAGTATTTT. It yields the protein CASRQRGVVTDTQYF.

CDR3 residues: CASSLSFSNQPQHF. The CDR3 bases are TGTGCCAGCAGTCTAAGCTTTAGCAATCAGCCCCAGCATTTT. V gene TRBV6-5 combines with J gene TRBJ1-5, with D unresolved. V shed 5 bases and J shed 0 bases, with 8 bases lying between them. CDR1 is MNHEY, CDR2 SVGAGI, per germline. The CDR3 is made up of 14 amino acids.

This rearrangement joins TRBV27 to TRBJ2-5, with D maybe TRBD1 (6 bases). V lost 5 bases and J 1 base, leaving 14 bases between the germline ends. Germline V gives CDR1 MNHEY, CDR2 SMNVEV (reference sequence). The CDR3 is made up of 15 amino acids. DNA of the CDR3: TGTGCCAGCAGTCAGAACGGACAGCTCCAAGAGACCCAGTACTTC. It translates to CASSQNGQLQETQYF.

This clone was detected a few times. This sequence joins TRBV30 and TRBJ2-7, with 9 positions matching TRBD1. This CDR3 spans 11 amino acids. V trimming: 5 bases; J trimming: 4 bases; junction bases outside the gene matches: 0. Germline CDR1 GTSNPN, CDR2 SVGIG (reference sequence). The CDR3: CAWDRGYEQYF. The CDR3 DNA sequence: TGTGCCTGGGACAGGGGGTACGAGCAGTACTTC.

The chain has TRBV5-4 and TRBJ2-5, with 7 nucleotides matching TRBD1. Germline V lookup: CDR1 SGHNT, CDR2 YYREEE (reference sequence). The V and J ends lost 4 bases and 1 base, in that order; junction bases with no gene match: 7. The CDR3 extends over 15 amino acids. The CDR3 protein is CASSPTGSTQETQYF. CDR3 bases: TGTGCCAGCAGCCCGACAGGGAGTACCCAAGAGACCCAGTACTTC.

About this clone: In the same sample, other DNA sequences code for this CDR3. The V gene is TRBV28, the J gene TRBJ2-5; D is undetermined. The germline gives CDR1 MDHEN, CDR2 SYDVKM. V was shortened by 2 bases and J by 4 bases, with 2 bases between the two germline ends. The CDR3 covers 11 residues. The chain's CDR3 is CASSLRETQYF. CDR3 nucleotides: TGTGCCAGCAGTTTACGAGAGACCCAGTACTTC.

The chain uses TRBV11-2 and TRBJ1-4; 10 bases map to TRBD1. The CDR3 runs to 14 residues. Germline V gene data show CDR1 as SGHAT and CDR2 as FQNNGV. The ends lost 3 bases at V and 7 bases at J; junction bases unmatched: 2. CDR3 nucleotides: TGTGCCAGCAGCTTGGGACAGGGGAGTGAAAAACTGTTTTTT. Encoded protein: CASSLGQGSEKLFF.

This chain joins TRBV5-1 and TRBJ2-5; tentatively, D is TRBD1 or TRBD2 (5 bases each). Germline CDR1 SGHRS, CDR2 YFSETQ. V shed 3 bases and J shed 2 bases, with 11 bases lying between them. CDR3 length equals 14 residues. The CDR3 DNA sequence: TGCGCCAGCAGCTGGGACGGGCAACAAGAGACCCAGTACTTC. The encoded protein is CASSWDGQQETQYF.

The rearrangement uses TRBV7-6 and TRBJ2-7; 7 bases map to TRBD1. This CDR3 has 14 residues. Trimming cost V 5 bases and J 5 bases; bases outside gene matches: 9. From germline, CDR1 is SGHVS and CDR2 FNYEAQ. The CDR3: CASSIPGQIHEQYF. DNA for the CDR3: TGTGCCAGCAGCATACCGGGACAGATACACGAGCAGTACTTC.

The CDR3 nucleotides read TGTGCCAGCAGCCGGTCCGCACAGGGGGACACTGAAGCTTTCTTT. Amino acids: CASSRSAQGDTEAFF. This rearrangement joins TRBV9 to TRBJ1-1; 8 bases are shared with TRBD1. The CDR3 extends over 15 amino acids. The germline CDR1 and CDR2 sequences are SGDLS and YYNGEE. Germline trimming cut 4 bases from V and 3 bases from J; bases unmatched to any gene: 8.

The chain carries TRBV28 and TRBJ1-1; no clear D. Trimming took 6 bases from V and 2 from J, leaving 4 bases between them. CDR1 and CDR2 (germline): MDHEN, SYDVKM. There are 11 residues in the CDR3. This CDR3 reads CASRLNTEAFF. The CDR3 coding sequence is TGTGCCAGCAGGTTAAACACTGAAGCTTTCTTT.

The chain employs TRBV7-2 and TRBJ2-3; 11 bases align to TRBD2. The CDR3 totals 16 residues. With 3 bases clipped from V and 2 bases from J, the junction kept 4 bases outside the gene matches. CDR1 is SGHTA and CDR2 is FQGNSA in the germline V gene. In DNA, the CDR3 is TGTGCCAGCAGCTTCCTAGCGGGAGGAATCACAGATACGCAGTATTTT. The encoded protein is CASSFLAGGITDTQYF.

This clone was found a few times. V gene TRBV14 combines with J gene TRBJ2-5, with D possibly matching TRBD1 (5 bases). Trimming removed 3 bases at V and 2 bases at J, with 10 bases between. Germline V gene data show CDR1 as SGHDN and CDR2 as FVKESK. The CDR3 is 14 amino acids. The DNA of the CDR3 is TGTGCCAGCAGCCAGTACAGGAATCAAGAGACCCAGTACTTC. Protein product: CASSQYRNQETQYF.

The rearrangement links TRBV9 to TRBJ2-5; TRBD2 might be the D (6 bases). Per the germline V gene, CDR1 is SGDLS and CDR2 is YYNGEE. The CDR3 consists of 16 residues. V was pared by 3 bases and J by 4 bases, with 19 bases between. In DNA form, the CDR3 reads TGTGCCAGCAGCGACCCGGGACTCGGGGAGGCAGAGACCCAGTACTTC. This sequence encodes CASSDPGLGEAETQYF.

This clone was seen just once. This chain joins TRBV5-1 and TRBJ2-4, with 7 bases matching TRBD1. Germline CDR1 is SGHRS and CDR2 is YFSETQ. The CDR3 covers 15 residues. V trimming: 3 bases; J trimming: 1 base; junction bases outside the gene matches: 4. This CDR3 is CASSSQGNAKNIQYF. The CDR3 DNA reads as TGCGCCAGCAGCTCACAGGGGAATGCCAAAAACATTCAGTACTTC. The whole variable domain, remainder taken from reference TRBV5-1 and TRBJ2-4, is KAGVTQTPRYLIKTRGQQVTLSCSPISGHRSVSWYQQTPGQGLQFLFEYFSETQRNKGNFPGRFSGRQFSNSRSEMNVSTLELGDSALYLCASSSQGNAKNIQYFGAGTRLSVL.

The chain combines TRBV5-1 with TRBJ2-1; D may correspond to TRBD1 or TRBD2 (7 bases each). Trimming removed 0 bases at V and 6 bases at J, with 13 bases between. This CDR3 is 15 amino acids long. The germline V gene has CDR1 SGHRS and CDR2 YFSETQ. In nucleotides, the CDR3 is TGCGCCAGCAGCTTGGTCAGGGGGGGCCTCAATGAGCAGTTCTTC. Protein sequence: CASSLVRGGLNEQFF.

The chain has TRBV28 and TRBJ2-6, with unresolved D. Germline V gives CDR1 MDHEN, CDR2 SYDVKM. The CDR3 sequence is 16 residues long. The ends were cut back, 6 bases at V and 0 bases at J, with 12 bases in the middle. CDR3 loop: CASRLDTSSGANVLTF. CDR3 coding DNA: TGTGCCAGCAGGCTTGACACGAGCTCTGGGGCCAACGTCCTGACTTTC.

The chain carries TRBV7-2 and TRBJ1-2; 10 nucleotides align to TRBD1. The trim removed 6 bases at V and 4 bases at J, leaving 2 bases unmatched. The CDR3 length is 13 residues. In germline, CDR1 is SGHTA, CDR2 FQGNSA. Here the CDR3 DNA reads TGTGCCAGCAGGCGGACAGGGGGCTATGGCTACACCTTC. Protein: CASRRTGGYGYTF.

The V call is TRBV28, the J call TRBJ2-1; 7 bases match TRBD2. Germline trimming cut 6 bases from V and 4 bases from J; bases unmatched to any gene: 9. The CDR3 consists of 15 residues. Germline CDR1 reads MDHEN; CDR2 reads SYDVKM. The CDR3 DNA is TGTGCCAGCAGCCCTGGGAGGGAATCTTACAATGAGCAGTTCTTC. It encodes CASSPGRESYNEQFF.

The chain has TRBV28 and TRBJ2-7; 7 bases map to TRBD2. The CDR3 length is 15 residues. The V gene end was trimmed by 5 bases and the J gene end by 0 bases; junction bases not matched to a gene: 7. Looked up from germline, CDR1 is MDHEN and CDR2 is SYDVKM. The CDR3 DNA reads as TGTGCCAGCAGTCCAACTAGCGTAGACTCCTACGAGCAGTACTTC. Its protein is CASSPTSVDSYEQYF.